Sequencing of this T cell receptor beta chain was carried out in a study of OX40 agonist ivuxolimab in advanced cancers. Across the whole study: Patients received the agonistic anti-OX40 (CD134) antibody ivuxolimab.

The table came from immunoSEQ multiplex PCR; TCRdb's copy has only in-frame clones and leaves some out. Altogether tens of thousands of clones are present, about four fifths being singletons, with the ten largest covering around 4.3%. V was trimmed by 2 bases and J by 0 bases, leaving 12 bases between them. The V gene's germline CDR1 is SGDLS and CDR2 YYNGEE. The CDR3 covers 15 residues. This rearrangement joins TRBV9 to TRBJ2-7, with D uncertain. This specimen was CD4+ or CD8+ T cells sorted from blood, taken in a trial of the OX40 agonist ivuxolimab. The TCR sequence derives from an adult with an advanced solid tumor such as melanoma, head and neck, liver or kidney cancer. As DNA, the CDR3 is TGTGCCAGCAGCGTCGATTGGGCAAGCTCCTACGAGCAGTACTTC. The encoded protein is CASSVDWASSYEQYF.